The following is a T cell receptor (beta chain) sequence with its context. This record comes from a study of blood T cell repertoires in COVID-19. Whole-study context: Samples came from the United States, Italy and Spain, spanning acute and convalescent COVID-19. Nucleic acid was either cDNA or gDNA, and it came from T cells, B-cell-depleted T cells, or PBMCs.

Original handling: Reference gene primer amplification gave nucleated cell count estimates. TCRdb keeps only in-frame clones here, not all; method: immunoSEQ multiplex PCR. The V and J calls and the clone size are those of that table, but D and trimming were determined from the DNA. The top ten hold 7% to 9% of the sample, which has approximately 160,000 clones, approximately 80% seen once. Losses at the gene ends were 7 bases for V and 0 bases for J; bases not matched to a gene: 6. The CDR3 is 15 residues long. Germline loops: CDR1 SNHLY, CDR2 FYNNEI. The rearrangement uses TRBV2 and TRBJ2-1; TRBD2 agrees at 7 bases. The TCR originated in a man aged 55-75 years with acute or convalescent COVID-19. The sample consisted of peripheral blood. In nucleotides, the CDR3 is TGTGCCAGCAAAGGGGAGGGGAGCTCCTACAATGAGCAGTTCTTC. It specifies CASKGEGSSYNEQFF.